The 25 T cell receptor beta chains below all came from one sample that was sequenced in a study of monozygotic twins with inflammatory bowel disease. No DNA is given; TCRdb re-called the 5' RACE reads and lists each CDR3 protein once. Its table lists roughly 200,000 distinct CDR3 sequences. Source material: blood. The origin of the receptors is a human donor with ulcerative colitis or Crohn's disease, or a healthy co-twin of an affected twin (not recorded which).

The chain joins TRBV2 to TRBJ2-3; the D call from TCRdb, TRBD2, cannot be confirmed without DNA. Germline V CDR1 and CDR2: SNHLY, FYNNEI. CDR3 length: 14 residues. CDR3 sequence reads: CASTGGGTPDTQYF.

The chain combines TRBV24-1 with TRBJ2-2. Germline loops: CDR1 KGHDR, CDR2 SFDVKD. This CDR3 is 17 amino acids long. CDR3 loop: CATSDLQAINGTGELFF.

This chain uses TRBV5-1 with TRBJ2-1; TCRdb calls TRBD1, which cannot be checked without DNA. Germline V lookup: CDR1 SGHRS, CDR2 YFSETQ. The CDR3 totals 15 residues. CDR3 amino acids: CASSFYLGQLNEQFF.

CDR3 residues: CASSEALAGGSNEQFF. The chain uses TRBV2 and TRBJ2-1; the TCRdb call, TRBD2, lacks DNA for checking. The CDR3 sequence is 16 residues long. Germline CDR1 reads SNHLY; CDR2 reads FYNNEI.

This chain connects TRBV5-1 to TRBJ1-1. The CDR3 loop spans 13 amino acids. Germline V gene lookup returns CDR1 SGHRS and CDR2 YFSETQ. This CDR3 is CASSRPQNTEAFF.

The chain is built from TRBV7-2 and TRBJ2-5. The CDR3 sequence is 13 residues long. Germline values: CDR1 SGHTA, CDR2 FQGNSA. CDR3 sequence reads: CASSLDRLETQYF.

The V call is TRBV7-9, the J call TRBJ2-2; TCRdb outputs TRBD2, but without DNA this stays unchecked. The CDR3 loop spans 16 amino acids. Germline V gives CDR1 SEHNR, CDR2 FQNEAQ (reference sequence). This chain's CDR3 is CASSLGLAETTGELFF.

The chain links TRBV4-1 to TRBJ2-1; TCRdb calls TRBD2, which cannot be checked without DNA. This CDR3 spans 13 amino acids. CDR1 is MGHRA, CDR2 YSYEKL, per germline. CDR3 loop: CASSQVGSGDVFF.

This clonotype is called medium-sized based on its frequency. The rearrangement uses TRBV5-1 and TRBJ1-2; TCRdb picks TRBD1, but there is no DNA to check that call. Germline V gene sequence: CDR1 SGHRS, CDR2 YFSETQ. The CDR3 is 13 residues long. The CDR3 sequence is CASRRGQGHGYTF.

CDR3 sequence reads: CSAPGVAGIYNEQFF. The chain couples TRBV20-1 to TRBJ2-1; as DNA is missing, the TRBD2 call by TCRdb cannot be tested. CDR3 length: 15 residues. The germline gives CDR1 DFQATT, CDR2 SNEGSKA (reference sequence).

The chain is built from TRBV6-2 or TRBV6-3 and TRBJ2-5; the TCRdb call, TRBD2, lacks DNA for checking. CDR1 is MNHEY, CDR2 SVGEGT, per germline. CDR3 size: 13 residues. CDR3 protein: CASRGLAEETQYF.

The chain joins TRBV19 to TRBJ2-1; TCRdb selects TRBD2, and the lack of DNA leaves this call unchecked. This CDR3 region has 16 residues. CDR1 is LNHDA and CDR2 is SQIVND in the germline V gene (reference sequence). This CDR3 is CASSIGGWTIYNEQFF.

J is TRBJ2-6 and V is TRBV18. The CDR3 spans 15 residues. Germline-derived CDR1 and CDR2 are KGHSH and LQKENI. The CDR3 region is CASSPQVLGANVLTF.

The V call is TRBV12-3 or TRBV12-4, the J call TRBJ1-2; TCRdb proposes TRBD1, but this gene call is untestable without DNA. The CDR3 length is 16 residues. CDR3 amino acids: CASSPLGQSTNYGYTF.

The chain combines TRBV18 with TRBJ2-1; as DNA is missing, the TRBD1 call by TCRdb cannot be tested. Germline loops: CDR1 KGHSH, CDR2 LQKENI. There are 14 residues in the CDR3. The CDR3 spells CASSITGGYNEQFF.

The rearrangement uses TRBV12-3 or TRBV12-4 and TRBJ1-1. This CDR3 contains 11 residues. The CDR3 region is CASSFSRAAFF.

The chain uses TRBV7-9 and TRBJ2-1; as DNA is missing, the TRBD2 call by TCRdb cannot be tested. Germline values: CDR1 SEHNR, CDR2 FQNEAQ (reference sequence). This CDR3 contains 15 residues. CDR3 protein: CASSRSTSGNNEQFF. Combining the CDR3 with reference TRBV7-9 and TRBJ2-1 gives the whole variable domain DTGVSQNPRHKITKRGQNVTFRCDPISEHNRLYWYRQTLGQGPEFLTYFQNEAQLEKSRLLSDRFSAERPKGSFSTLEIQRTEQGDSAMYLCASSRSTSGNNEQFFGPGTRLTVL.

The chain employs TRBV20-1 and TRBJ2-1; no DNA is available, so the TRBD2 call from TCRdb remains unchecked. The CDR3 length is 15 residues. Germline CDR1 DFQATT, CDR2 SNEGSKA (reference sequence). The CDR3 sequence: CSAAGLSSSYNEQFF.

This chain uses TRBV7-2 with TRBJ2-1; as DNA is missing, the TRBD1 call by TCRdb cannot be tested. This CDR3 comprises 14 residues. Germline CDR1 reads SGHTA; CDR2 reads FQGNSA. The CDR3: CASSRGGGYNEQFF.

The J gene is TRBJ2-1, the V gene TRBV3-1; TCRdb proposes TRBD1, but this gene call is untestable without DNA. The germline CDR1 and CDR2 sequences are LGHDT and YNNKEL (reference sequence). The CDR3 extends over 17 amino acids. The chain's CDR3 is CASSQGMVGMSNNEQFF.

The J gene is TRBJ2-7, the V gene TRBV5-1; TCRdb gives TRBD2 as the D gene, but with no DNA this cannot be confirmed. The CDR3 sequence is 15 residues long. Germline-derived CDR1 and CDR2 are SGHRS and YFSETQ. CDR3 loop: CASSGVLAGGSEQYF.

The V and J genes are TRBV27 and TRBJ1-1; TCRdb returns TRBD1, unconfirmable since there is no DNA. The CDR3 length is 15 residues. Germline-derived CDR1 and CDR2 are MNHEY and SMNVEV (reference sequence). CDR3 sequence reads: CASRVAGTMNTEAFF.

CDR3 amino acids: CAWSVGTNYGYTF. The chain carries TRBV30 and TRBJ1-2. CDR3 length: 13 amino acids. Per the germline V gene, CDR1 is GTSNPN and CDR2 is SVGIG (reference sequence).

This chain joins TRBV5-5 and TRBJ1-5; the D call of TRBD1 rests on TCRdb alone, since no DNA is present to check it. The CDR3 contains 15 residues. Germline CDR1 is SGHKS and CDR2 is YYEKEE (reference sequence). CDR3: CASSSTGTDNQPQHF.

The chain couples TRBV7-2 to TRBJ2-2. This CDR3 is 13 amino acids long. CDR1 and CDR2 from the germline V gene are SGHTA and FQGNSA. This CDR3 reads CASSYQNTGELFF.